These T cell receptor beta chains were read from a single sample in a study of cytomegalovirus exposure and HLA in healthy donors. Repertoires were generated with immunoSEQ multiplex PCR, while TCRdb's copy carries only in-frame clones and drops some. This table holds roughly 230,000 clones, roughly 88% found once. The sequenced sample consisted of PBMCs. The receptors stem from a woman in her twenties or thirties in good health and CMV-seronegative. Both conserved end residues are part of each CDR3. The D gene is left open where the match is weak. Where a row states a size, it is once, few, many or the class of an expanded clone; other rows omit it.

-,TRBV19,-,15,TRBJ1-2,TGTGCCAGTACTCGAGTGGGACTCACTAACTATGGCTACACCTTC,CASTRVGLTNYGYTF
-,TRBV7-9,-,17,TRBJ2-3,TGTGCCAGCAGCTTTACCCGGAGGGATTTTAGCACAGATACGCAGTATTTT,CASSFTRRDFSTDTQYF
TRBD1,TRBV28,-,17,TRBJ2-7,TGTGCCAGCAGTTTACGAGGAGACCCGGGACAGGGTTACGAGCAGTACTTC,CASSLRGDPGQGYEQYF
-,TRBV5-1,-,14,TRBJ2-7,TGCGCCAGCAGCTTGGCCGACTCGATCTACGAGCAGTACTTC,CASSLADSIYEQYF
-,TRBV27,-,12,TRBJ2-1,TGTGCCAGCAGTTTCAGGGGAAATGAGCAGTTCTTC,CASSFRGNEQFF
TRBD1,TRBV4-1,-,14,TRBJ2-7,TGCGCCAGCAGCCAAGCGGGACAGGGGGCAGGGCAGTACTTC,CASSQAGQGAGQYF
-,TRBV11-2,-,15,TRBJ2-3,TGTGCCAGCAGCTTAGTGGAGTCAGCCACAGATACGCAGTATTTT,CASSLVESATDTQYF
-,TRBV10-2,-,12,TRBJ2-7,TGCGCCAGCAGTCTCAAGCGGGACGAGCAGTACTTC,CASSLKRDEQYF
TRBD2,TRBV19,-,13,TRBJ2-1,TGTGCCGCAGGGACTAGCCCCTACAATGAGCAGTTCTTC,CAAGTSPYNEQFF
-,TRBV11-2,once,14,TRBJ2-7,TGTGCCAGCAGCTTAGCAGGAGTAAGCTACGAGCAGTACTTC,CASSLAGVSYEQYF
TRBD1,TRBV28,-,15,TRBJ2-7,TGTGCCAGTCGTTCTCAGGGGGCCCCAGTCTACGAGCAGTACTTC,CASRSQGAPVYEQYF
TRBD1,TRBV15,-,16,TRBJ2-7,TGTGCCACCAGCAGAAAACTAGGACAGGGGGCGGACGAGCAGTACTTC,CATSRKLGQGADEQYF
TRBD2,TRBV4-2,once,17,TRBJ2-1,TGTGCCAGCAGCCAAGATCTGCGGGAGGGTAGGGGCAATGAGCAGTTCTTC,CASSQDLREGRGNEQFF
TRBD1,TRBV6-5,-,16,TRBJ1-2,TGTGCCAGCAGTTACTCGGGACAGGGGGCTAAGGATGGCTACACCTTC,CASSYSGQGAKDGYTF
TRBD2,TRBV11-2,-,14,TRBJ2-2,TGTGCCAGCAGTAACGGGAGGGCCGACGGGGAGCTGTTTTTT,CASSNGRADGELFF
-,TRBV5-6,-,14,TRBJ1-5,TGTGCCAGCAGCTTGTGGGGAGGGGATCAGCCCCAGCATTTT,CASSLWGGDQPQHF
-,TRBV19,few,13,TRBJ2-3,TGTGCCAGTAGTAGGGCAATAACAGATACGCAGTATTTT,CASSRAITDTQYF
-,TRBV9,-,14,TRBJ2-3,TGTGCCAGCAGCGAGGGTTCTTCGACAGATACGCAGTATTTT,CASSEGSSTDTQYF
TRBD1,TRBV7-9,-,16,TRBJ1-1,TGTGCCAGCAGCTTAGAGGGGGCACGAACGAACACTGAAGCTTTCTTT,CASSLEGARTNTEAFF
-,TRBV5-1,-,15,TRBJ2-7,TGCGCCAGCAGCTTGGGAATTGGCAGCTCCTACGAGCAGTACTTC,CASSLGIGSSYEQYF
-,TRBV30,few,14,TRBJ2-1,TGTGCCTACACTAACAGGGCGGGTTACAATGAGCAGTTCTTC,CAYTNRAGYNEQFF
-,TRBV27,-,14,TRBJ2-3,TGTGCCAGCAGTTTAAGTGGATACACAGATACGCAGTATTTT,CASSLSGYTDTQYF
-,TRBV29-1,few,12,TRBJ2-2,TGCAGCGCCCTTAAAGGTCCCGGGGAGCTGTTTTTT,CSALKGPGELFF
-,TRBV29-1,-,15,TRBJ2-7,TGCAGCGTTGAGACTTTGGGGGAGCGAGCCTACGAGCAGTACTTC,CSVETLGERAYEQYF
-,TRBV5-1,once,14,TRBJ1-1,TGCGCCAGCAGATTGGGGGCAGGGAACACTGAAGCTTTCTTT,CASRLGAGNTEAFF
TRBD2,TRBV25-1,-,13,TRBJ2-7,TGTGCCAGCTCGGGACTAGCGTTCCGGGAGCAGTACTTC,CASSGLAFREQYF
TRBD1,TRBV10-3,-,12,TRBJ2-7,TGTGCCATCAGTCAGGGGGACTACGAGCAGTACTTC,CAISQGDYEQYF
TRBD1,TRBV2,-,17,TRBJ1-2,TGTGCCAGCAGGAGGGCTCAGGACAGGATCGTTACCTATGGCTACACCTTC,CASRRAQDRIVTYGYTF
-,TRBV11-3,-,17,TRBJ2-1,TGTGCCAGCAGCTTAGGCGGCGGAGGAGTCTCCTACAATGAGCAGTTCTTC,CASSLGGGGVSYNEQFF
-,TRBV28,-,17,TRBJ2-3,TGTGCCAGCAGTTTTCTTTACAGGGAGTCCGTCACAGATACGCAGTATTTT,CASSFLYRESVTDTQYF
-,TRBV10-3,-,14,TRBJ2-3,TGTGCCATCAGCCCCGGCGGGTTGGCAGATACGCAGTATTTT,CAISPGGLADTQYF
-,TRBV6-5,few,13,TRBJ1-4,TGTGCCAGCAGTTACGCTCGCTGGGAAAAACTGTTTTTT,CASSYARWEKLFF
TRBD2,TRBV11-2,-,14,TRBJ2-7,TGTGCCAGCAGCTCTTCTAGCGGAGTCTACGAGCAGTACTTC,CASSSSSGVYEQYF
-,TRBV15,-,14,TRBJ1-1,TGTGCCACCAGCAGAACTTACTCGAACACTGAAGCTTTCTTT,CATSRTYSNTEAFF
TRBD1,TRBV7-9,-,15,TRBJ2-2,TGTGCCAGCAGACCGGGACAGGGGGGGACCGGGGAGCTGTTTTTT,CASRPGQGGTGELFF
-,TRBV9,-,15,TRBJ2-5,TGTGCCAGCAGCCCCTGGGACACCCCTCAAGAGACCCAGTACTTC,CASSPWDTPQETQYF
TRBD1,TRBV5-1,-,15,TRBJ1-2,TGCGCCAGCAGCTTGGGGGACAGGGGGCCAGCTGGCTACACCTTC,CASSLGDRGPAGYTF
TRBD1,TRBV7-8,-,16,TRBJ2-7,TGTGCCAGCAGCTCCTATTCGACAGGGGGCCAGTACGAGCAGTACTTC,CASSSYSTGGQYEQYF
-,TRBV10-3,-,13,TRBJ2-3,TGTGCCATCAAGTCCTTCTCCACAGATACGCAGTATTTT,CAIKSFSTDTQYF
-,TRBV27,few,16,TRBJ2-1,TGTGCCAGCAGTTTAATGTCCATGTCCGTAAACAATGAGCAGTTCTTC,CASSLMSMSVNNEQFF
-,TRBV25-1,-,17,TRBJ2-1,TGTGCCAGCAGTGATTACAAATCTCGACTATATCACAATGAGCAGTTCTTC,CASSDYKSRLYHNEQFF
-,TRBV9,-,14,TRBJ2-3,TGTGCCAGCAGCGATGGCTCTAGCACAGATACGCAGTATTTT,CASSDGSSTDTQYF
-,TRBV5-1,-,14,TRBJ2-7,TGCGCCAGCAGGGGGACTGCCGGGCGGTGGGAGCAGTACTTC,CASRGTAGRWEQYF
-,TRBV4-2,-,14,TRBJ2-7,TGTGCCAGCAGCTTGCAGGACCTCTCCTACGAGCAGTACTTC,CASSLQDLSYEQYF
-,TRBV7-8,-,15,TRBJ2-1,TGTGCCGTGTGGGACCCCGACTTAATCCTTTTTGAGCAGTTCTTC,CAVWDPDLILFEQFF
TRBD2,TRBV5-1,-,14,TRBJ2-1,TGCGCCAGCAGCTTGGCTGGACTAGGGGCTGAGCAGTTCTTC,CASSLAGLGAEQFF
-,TRBV28,-,14,TRBJ1-4,TGTGCCAGCAGAAGGGGCCCGACTAATGAAAAACTGTTTTTT,CASRRGPTNEKLFF
-,TRBV9,-,14,TRBJ2-5,TGTGCCAGCAGCGCCGGGGACCACCAAGAGACCCAGTACTTC,CASSAGDHQETQYF
TRBD1,TRBV19,few,14,TRBJ1-5,TGTGCCAGTAGTATCCGGACAGGGCCTCAGCCCCAGCATTTT,CASSIRTGPQPQHF
TRBD2,TRBV29-1,-,11,TRBJ2-7,TGCAGCGCCGGACGGGGGGACGAGCAGTACTTC,CSAGRGDEQYF
-,TRBV5-1,-,17,TRBJ2-6,TGCGCCAGCAGCTTGGTATTTGGGAACTCTGGGGCCAACGTCCTGACTTTC,CASSLVFGNSGANVLTF
-,TRBV27,-,15,TRBJ1-5,TGTGCCAGCAGTTTATATTCAACGGTCAATCAGCCCCAGCATTTT,CASSLYSTVNQPQHF
-,TRBV6-1,once,12,TRBJ1-1,TGTGCCAGCAGGACAGGAGCCACTGAAGCTTTCTTT,CASRTGATEAFF
-,TRBV6-6,-,14,TRBJ1-1,TGTGCCAGCAGTTACGCGGCTAAACACACTGAAGCTTTCTTT,CASSYAAKHTEAFF
TRBD2,TRBV18,-,15,TRBJ2-1,TGTGCCAGCTCACAGCGGGAGGCCCGGTGGAATGAGCAGTTCTTC,CASSQREARWNEQFF
-,TRBV5-1,-,14,TRBJ2-7,TGCGCCAGCAGCTACGACAGCCATTCCTACGAGCAGTACTTC,CASSYDSHSYEQYF
TRBD1,TRBV27,-,15,TRBJ2-7,TGTGCCAGCAGTTTAGGGACAGGGTGGGCCTACGAGCAGTACTTC,CASSLGTGWAYEQYF
-,TRBV27,once,13,TRBJ2-7,TGTGCCAGCAGTTCGGTGATCTCCTACGAGCAGTACTTC,CASSSVISYEQYF
TRBD2,TRBV6-4,-,15,TRBJ2-3,TGTGCCAGCAGCGAGGACAGCGGGAGGGTAGATACGCAGTATTTT,CASSEDSGRVDTQYF
-,TRBV27,-,14,TRBJ2-3,TGTGCCAACAAGCCAGGGGGAGGGACAGATACGCAGTATTTT,CANKPGGGTDTQYF